Shown below are 21 T cell receptor beta chains from a single sample sequenced in a study of blood T cell repertoires in COVID-19. Assay used: immunoSEQ multiplex PCR; TCRdb lists only in-frame clones, some missing. The sample records 200,000 to 300,000 clones, roughly 85% being singletons. Sequenced material: PBMCs or T cells enriched from blood (not recorded which). These receptors all come from a woman aged 45-65 years with acute COVID-19.

The gene calls are TRBV5-4 and TRBJ1-2, with TRBD1 matching 7 bases. There are 14 residues in the CDR3. The germline V gene encodes CDR1 SGHNT and CDR2 YYREEE (reference sequence). Germline trimming cut 4 bases from V and 4 bases from J; bases unmatched to any gene: 7. The CDR3 is CASSPLQGSYGYTF. CDR3 DNA: TGTGCCAGCAGCCCATTACAGGGGTCCTATGGCTACACCTTC.

A single count supports this clone. The V call is TRBV6-5, the J call TRBJ2-2, with 8 bases that match TRBD1. Germline V gene lookup returns CDR1 MNHEY and CDR2 SVGAGI. V gave up 5 bases and J gave up 4 bases; unmatched junction bases: 3. This CDR3 contains 14 residues. This CDR3 reads CASSPDRATGELFF. DNA of the CDR3: TGTGCCAGCAGTCCGGACAGGGCCACCGGGGAGCTGTTTTTT.

This clone was seen once. This chain uses TRBV7-2 with TRBJ1-2; D gene unclear. V was cut by 5 bases and J by 8 bases, with 21 bases left in between. The CDR3 covers 15 residues. From germline, CDR1 is SGHTA and CDR2 FQGNSA. CDR3 DNA sequence: TGTGCCAGCAGCATGCTCAGGACCTCGAGGGAGGGCTACACCTTC. Encoded protein: CASSMLRTSREGYTF.

The chain joins TRBV3-1 (or the pseudogene TRBV3-2) to TRBJ1-1, with D unresolved. Germline CDR1 is LGHDT and CDR2 is YNNKEL (reference sequence). The CDR3 has 14 residues. The ends were cut back, 1 base at V and 1 base at J, with 7 bases in the middle. CDR3 protein: CASSQGHQNTEAFF. In DNA form, the CDR3 reads TGTGCCAGCAGCCAAGGGCACCAGAACACTGAAGCTTTCTTT.

The chain recombines TRBV19 with TRBJ2-7, with D maybe TRBD2 (5 bases). The V gene's germline CDR1 is LNHDA and CDR2 SQIVND (reference sequence). Trimming took 1 base from V and 6 from J, leaving 13 bases between them. The CDR3 length is 14 residues. The DNA for the CDR3 is TGTGCCAGTAGTATAGTTGTGGGAGTCGGCGAGCAGTACTTC. It codes for CASSIVVGVGEQYF.

The rearrangement links TRBV14 to TRBJ2-1; 11 nucleotides match TRBD1. The V and J ends lost 0 bases and 9 bases, in that order; junction bases with no gene match: 7. There are 16 residues in the CDR3. Germline V gene lookup returns CDR1 SGHDN and CDR2 FVKESK. CDR3 sequence reads: CASSQDLGQGAGEQFF. The CDR3 DNA follows: TGTGCCAGCAGCCAAGATCTAGGACAGGGGGCAGGTGAGCAGTTCTTC.

The J gene is TRBJ2-2, the V gene TRBV9, with unresolved D. Between the trimmed V and J ends, which lost 2 bases and 6 bases, there was a span of 5 bases. Germline-derived CDR1 and CDR2 are SGDLS and YYNGEE. The CDR3 extends over 12 amino acids. For the CDR3, the DNA is TGTGCCAGCAGCGTTCAGTCCGGGGAGCTGTTTTTT. Amino acids: CASSVQSGELFF.

In nucleotides, the CDR3 is TGCAGCGCCCGGGCAGGGGATGCCGGGGAGCTGTTTTTT. Residues: CSARAGDAGELFF. The chain couples TRBV29-1 to TRBJ2-2, with a tentative D call TRBD1 (6 bases). V was pared by 7 bases and J by 6 bases, with 15 bases between. The CDR3 consists of 13 residues. Germline CDR1 SQVTM, CDR2 ANQGSEA.

This rearrangement joins TRBV13 to TRBJ1-2; TRBD1 aligns across 7 bases. V was pared by 2 bases and J by 5 bases, with 8 bases of the junction left unmatched. Germline lookup yields CDR1 PRHDT and CDR2 FYEKMQ (reference sequence). This CDR3 has 15 amino acids. DNA for the CDR3: TGTGCCAGCAGCTTAAAGGGACAGACGCTTTATGGCTACACCTTC. It encodes CASSLKGQTLYGYTF.

The chain links TRBV9 to TRBJ2-3; D ambiguous. V was clipped by 0 bases and J by 2 bases, with 7 bases between them. Per germline, CDR1 SGDLS and CDR2 YYNGEE. The CDR3 runs 14 residues. This CDR3 reads CASSVALITDTQYF. DNA for the CDR3: TGTGCCAGCAGCGTAGCGCTAATCACAGATACGCAGTATTTT.

J is TRBJ1-5 and V is TRBV6-5, with 9 positions matching TRBD1. Germline lookup yields CDR1 MNHEY and CDR2 SVGAGI. The CDR3 consists of 15 residues. Trimming took 5 bases from V and 4 from J; bases not matched to a gene: 6. The CDR3 bases are TGTGCCAGCAGTCCGGGACAGGGAGGGAATCAGCCCCAGCATTTT. It codes for CASSPGQGGNQPQHF.

The chain couples TRBV13 to TRBJ2-1; TRBD1 matches 8 bases. This CDR3 has 13 amino acids. Unmatched junction bases numbered 8, after V lost 6 bases and J lost 10 bases. Looked up from germline, CDR1 is PRHDT and CDR2 is FYEKMQ (reference sequence). The DNA for the CDR3 is TGTGCCAGCAGACAACCAGGGGGCAACGAGCAGTTCTTC. Protein sequence: CASRQPGGNEQFF.

This clone has only a few counts. V usage is TRBV7-9 and J usage is TRBJ2-5; the D is unclear. Germline loops: CDR1 SEHNR, CDR2 FQNEAQ (reference sequence). V dropped 5 bases and J dropped 3 bases, with 10 bases sitting between them. This CDR3 spans 13 amino acids. The CDR3 spells CASSQSREETQYF. CDR3 coding DNA: TGTGCCAGCAGCCAGTCCCGGGAAGAGACCCAGTACTTC.

The V and J genes are TRBV11-2 and TRBJ1-2, with D hard to call. The CDR3 extends over 14 amino acids. Germline V gene lookup returns CDR1 SGHAT and CDR2 FQNNGV. The V end was cut by 1 base, the J end by 3 bases, with 9 bases between. CDR3 amino acids: CASSLGPGYYGYTF. DNA of the CDR3: TGTGCCAGCAGCTTAGGTCCAGGATACTATGGCTACACCTTC.

The chain links TRBV6-2 or TRBV6-3 to TRBJ2-7; D unresolved. V dropped 5 bases and J dropped 3 bases, with 8 bases sitting between them. This CDR3 has 12 amino acids. The germline V gene has CDR1 MNHEY and CDR2 SVGEGT. The CDR3, as DNA: TGTGCCAGCAGTCCATCCAACTACGAGCAGTACTTC. Its translation is CASSPSNYEQYF.

This clone was seen a handful of times. The chain carries TRBV7-3 and TRBJ2-5; 8 positions agree with TRBD2. The CDR3 is 15 residues long. V dropped 6 bases and J dropped 1; count of bases not matched to a gene: 7. CDR1 and CDR2 (germline): SGHTA, FQGTGA. CDR3 sequence reads: CASSLSGGSQETQYF. CDR3 bases: TGTGCCAGCAGTCTAAGCGGGGGTTCCCAAGAGACCCAGTACTTC.

The J gene is TRBJ2-5, the V gene TRBV12-5; D might be TRBD2 (6 bases). CDR3 size: 14 residues. The germline V gene has CDR1 LGHNT and CDR2 FRNRAP. V was shortened by 3 bases and J by 5 bases, with 13 bases between the two germline ends. CDR3 protein: CASGLRGNRETQYF. CDR3 coding DNA: TGTGCTAGTGGTTTACGGGGGAATCGGGAGACCCAGTACTTC.

The V and J genes are TRBV2 and TRBJ2-7; 7 bases agree with TRBD1. Trimming cost V 10 bases and J 3 bases; bases outside gene matches: 6. This CDR3 has 12 amino acids. Germline values: CDR1 SNHLY, CDR2 FYNNEI. The CDR3 coding sequence is TGTGCCACCAACCGGGACAGCTACGAGCAGTACTTC. It translates to CATNRDSYEQYF.

The rearrangement uses TRBV4-3 and TRBJ2-3; TRBD1 matches at 10 bases. The CDR3 covers 17 residues. The trim removed 0 bases at V and 4 bases at J, leaving 7 bases unmatched. Germline values: CDR1 LGHNA, CDR2 YSLEER. The DNA for the CDR3 is TGCGCCAGCAGCCAAGATCTAGGACAGGGGGGGGCAGATACGCAGTATTTT. Amino acid sequence: CASSQDLGQGGADTQYF.

This clone appeared a few times. The rearrangement joins TRBV7-2 to TRBJ1-1; D perhaps matches TRBD1 (6 bases). The CDR3 covers 15 residues. The V end was cut by 5 bases, the J end by 1 base, with 14 bases between. CDR1 is SGHTA and CDR2 is FQGNSA in the germline V gene. The CDR3 loop is CASSPSPGANTEAFF. The CDR3 DNA reads TGTGCCAGCAGCCCGAGCCCAGGGGCGAACACTGAAGCTTTCTTT.

V usage is TRBV9 and J usage is TRBJ2-7; 8 bases map to TRBD2. Germline V lookup: CDR1 SGDLS, CDR2 YYNGEE. There are 12 residues in the CDR3. Losses at the gene ends were 4 bases for V and 6 bases for J; bases not matched to a gene: 3. This CDR3 is CASSRGGSEQYF. DNA of the CDR3: TGTGCCAGCAGCCGGGGGGGATCCGAGCAGTACTTC.